This T cell receptor (beta chain) emerged from a study of blood T cells in healthy people across ages. Together with a sample-barcoded 5' primer, a J-beta primer mix was included in a second PCR lasting about 7 to 11 cycles. TCRdb re-derived calls from the 5' RACE reads in MiXCR, one entry per CDR3 protein. The data hold 600,000 to 900,000 distinct CDR3 sequences, with more than 25% observed a single time. Trimming removed 8 bases at V and 7 bases at J, with 17 bases between. The CDR3 is made up of 13 amino acids. Germline V gene sequence: CDR1 SEHNR, CDR2 FQNEAQ (reference sequence). Another study also made use of these data, one on T cells of mothers and their children.

This TCR was sampled from a boy younger than 18 in good health. V gene TRBV7-9 combines with J gene TRBJ2-5, with D unclear. The sequenced material came from blood. The CDR3 loop reads CASLLGVKGTQYF. CDR3 coding DNA: TGTGCCAGCCTCCTGGGTGTTAAAGGGACCCAGTACTTC.